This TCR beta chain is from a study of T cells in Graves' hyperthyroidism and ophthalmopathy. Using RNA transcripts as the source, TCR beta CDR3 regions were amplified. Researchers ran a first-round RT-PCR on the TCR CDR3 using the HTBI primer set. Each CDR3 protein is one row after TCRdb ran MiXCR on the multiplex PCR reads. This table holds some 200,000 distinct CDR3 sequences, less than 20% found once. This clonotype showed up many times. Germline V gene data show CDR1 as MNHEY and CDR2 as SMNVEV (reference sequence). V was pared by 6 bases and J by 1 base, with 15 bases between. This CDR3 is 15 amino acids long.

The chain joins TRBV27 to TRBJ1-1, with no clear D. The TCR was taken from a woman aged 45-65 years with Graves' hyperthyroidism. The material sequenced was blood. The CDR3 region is CASRPKGPSNTEAFF. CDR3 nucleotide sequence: TGTGCCAGCAGGCCAAAAGGACCCTCGAACACTGAAGCTTTCTTT.